The source of this T cell receptor beta chain is a study of PD-1 blockade in mismatch repair-deficient tumors. The overall study: All were previously treated, progressing patients with over 9 mismatch repair-deficient cancer types.

TCRs were sequenced from a few patients responding to pembrolizumab. Findings and caveats of the study: Tumor-resident clones, often absent from pretreatment blood, expanded after pembrolizumab and then contracted.

The assay was immunoSEQ multiplex PCR, and TCRdb's table has in-frame clones only and misses some. This sample yields 100,000 to 150,000 clones, of which around 83% are seen a single time; roughly 12% belongs to the top ten. For this clone: Its specificity is unknown.

This TCR derives from an adult with mismatch repair-deficient cancer. This specimen consisted of peripheral blood, obtained 44 weeks after starting pembrolizumab.

CDR3 residues: CACTSTGIPYEQYF. Here the CDR3 DNA reads TGTGCCTGCACAAGTACCGGGATTCCCTACGAGCAGTACTTC. The chain recombines TRBV30 with TRBJ2-7, with a tentative D call TRBD2 (5 bases). The CDR3 extends over 14 amino acids. V was shortened by 6 bases and J by 2 bases, with 17 bases between the two germline ends. The germline gives CDR1 GTSNPN, CDR2 SVGIG (reference sequence).